A single sample is the source of the 14 T cell receptor beta chains below, sequenced in a study of PD-1 blockade in classical Hodgkin lymphoma. Clones were read by immunoSEQ multiplex PCR, and TCRdb kept only the in-frame ones, dropping some. The table records around 91,000 clones, roughly 81% of them present only once. Every patient experienced relapse after autologous stem cell transplantation, and brentuximab vedotin exposure varied. The source material was peripheral blood mononuclear cells (PBMCs), sampled before the second cycle of nivolumab. These receptors all come from a human donor with classical Hodgkin lymphoma.

The chain recombines TRBV12-5 with TRBJ2-7, with 7 bases matching TRBD1. Germline CDR1 reads LGHNT; CDR2 reads FRNRAP. The CDR3 is made up of 16 amino acids. With V trimmed by 1 base and J by 0 bases, 6 bases remained unmatched. CDR3: CASGLEQGRSSYEQYF. The CDR3 region has the DNA TGTGCTAGTGGTTTGGAACAGGGGCGAAGCTCCTACGAGCAGTACTTC.

V and J are TRBV10-3 and TRBJ1-3; 7 nucleotides agree with TRBD1. This CDR3 spans 14 amino acids. Unmatched junction bases numbered 1, after V lost 2 bases and J lost 3 bases. Germline loops: CDR1 ENHRY, CDR2 SYGVKD. CDR3: CAISEDRVGNTIYF. CDR3 DNA sequence: TGTGCCATCAGTGAGGACAGGGTTGGAAACACCATATATTTT.

The chain uses TRBV6-5 and TRBJ2-5; 7 bases are shared with TRBD1. This CDR3 region has 12 residues. With V trimmed by 5 bases and J by 3 bases, 0 bases remained unmatched. CDR1 and CDR2 (germline): MNHEY, SVGAGI. CDR3 bases: TGTGCCAGCAGTGGACAGGAAGAGACCCAGTACTTC. Amino acid sequence: CASSGQEETQYF.

This clone has a single count. The V call is TRBV28, the J call TRBJ1-4, with a tentative D call TRBD1 (5 bases). The V end was cut by 3 bases, the J end by 1 base, with 9 bases between. Germline V CDR1 and CDR2: MDHEN, SYDVKM. This CDR3 is built from 15 residues. In nucleotides, the CDR3 is TGTGCCAGCAGTTTGGGGGGGGGAACTAATGAAAAACTGTTTTTT. Residues: CASSLGGGTNEKLFF.

This clone was detected ten times or more. The V and J genes are TRBV9 and TRBJ1-5, with TRBD1 matching over 8 bases. CDR3 length: 15 amino acids. Losses at the gene ends were 0 bases for V and 7 bases for J; bases not matched to a gene: 6. Germline CDR1 SGDLS, CDR2 YYNGEE. CDR3 coding DNA: TGTGCCAGCAGCGTAGAGGGACAGGCTGAACAGCCCCAGCATTTT. Translating it yields CASSVEGQAEQPQHF.

The genes are TRBV10-2 and TRBJ1-5; TRBD1 aligns across 7 bases. Germline CDR1 reads WSHSY; CDR2 reads SAAADI. J lost 3 bases, V lost 7 bases, and 3 bases had no gene match. The CDR3 length is 13 residues. In DNA form, the CDR3 reads TGCGCCAGCACGGGACAGTTCAATCAGCCCCAGCATTTT. Translated, it gives CASTGQFNQPQHF.

The V call is TRBV5-1, the J call TRBJ2-3; the D is unclear. V lost 0 bases and J lost 5, with 13 bases in between. This CDR3 contains 15 residues. CDR1 is SGHRS, CDR2 YFSETQ, per germline. In DNA, the CDR3 is TGCGCCAGCAGCTTGGCCAGGCAGAACGTAGATACGCAGTATTTT. It specifies CASSLARQNVDTQYF. The complete variable domain, with remaining parts taken from reference TRBV5-1 and TRBJ2-3, reads KAGVTQTPRYLIKTRGQQVTLSCSPISGHRSVSWYQQTPGQGLQFLFEYFSETQRNKGNFPGRFSGRQFSNSRSEMNVSTLELGDSALYLCASSLARQNVDTQYFGPGTRLTVL.

CDR3 sequence reads: CASSYRGNTEAFF. In DNA form, the CDR3 reads TGTGCCAGCAGTTACAGGGGGAACACTGAAGCTTTCTTT. The chain recombines TRBV6-5 with TRBJ1-1, with D possibly matching TRBD1 (5 bases). The germline V and J ends were trimmed by 2 bases and 1 base, with 5 bases remaining between them. There are 13 residues in the CDR3. CDR1 and CDR2 (germline): MNHEY, SVGAGI.

This chain uses TRBV5-1 with TRBJ2-7, with 7 bases aligning to TRBD2. The V and J ends lost 7 bases and 2 bases, in that order; junction bases with no gene match: 12. CDR1 and CDR2 (germline): SGHRS, YFSETQ. The CDR3 spans 15 residues. For the CDR3, the DNA is TGCGCCAGCTCCCTCGGCGGCGGGGGAACCTACGAGCAGTACTTC. Translated, it gives CASSLGGGGTYEQYF.

The chain joins TRBV10-3 to TRBJ2-1; 7 bases are shared with TRBD2. The CDR3 contains 13 residues. The V gene's germline CDR1 is ENHRY and CDR2 SYGVKD. V lost 3 bases and J lost 5; bases outside the gene matches: 1. The CDR3 region is CAISDLADNEQFF. CDR3 nucleotide sequence: TGTGCCATCAGTGATCTAGCGGACAATGAGCAGTTCTTC.

The J gene is TRBJ1-1, the V gene TRBV18, with D maybe TRBD1 (6 bases). V lost 5 bases to trimming and J lost 3 bases, with 16 bases between them. The CDR3 loop spans 15 amino acids. Germline V gives CDR1 KGHSH, CDR2 LQKENI. The CDR3 nucleotides read TGTGCCAGCTCATCAATAACAGGGTATGACACTGAAGCTTTCTTT. Its protein product is CASSSITGYDTEAFF.

This chain connects TRBV19 to TRBJ2-3; a weak D match, TRBD2 (6 bases). V shed 10 bases and J shed 0 bases, with 17 bases lying between them. Germline assignment: CDR1 LNHDA and CDR2 SQIVND (reference sequence). The CDR3 contains 15 residues. The CDR3 is CATRDSQLSTDTQYF. The CDR3 nucleotides are TGTGCCACACGGGACTCCCAGCTTAGCACAGATACGCAGTATTTT.

This chain uses TRBV7-2 with TRBJ1-2; TRBD1 matches 7 bases. The CDR3 covers 14 residues. The V and J ends lost 5 bases and 8 bases, in that order; junction bases with no gene match: 11. Germline CDR1 SGHTA, CDR2 FQGNSA. The CDR3: CASSLIGQDWGYTF. The CDR3 DNA follows: TGTGCCAGCAGCCTAATAGGACAGGATTGGGGCTACACCTTC.

This clone occurred a few times. V and J are TRBV19 and TRBJ2-2; the match to TRBD2 covers 7 bases. The CDR3 runs 13 residues. CDR1 and CDR2 (germline): LNHDA, SQIVND (reference sequence). The V segment lost 5 bases and the J segment 7 bases; nucleotides outside the gene matches: 4. The CDR3 here is CASSLGEGGELFF. As DNA, the CDR3 is TGTGCCAGTAGTCTAGGGGAGGGCGGGGAGCTGTTTTTT.